The 3 T cell receptor beta chains in this list originate from one sample, sequenced in a study of blood T cells in healthy people across ages. Alongside a J-beta primer mix, a sample-barcoded 5' primer served in a second PCR lasting about 7 to 11 cycles. TCRdb recomputed calls from the 5' RACE reads with MiXCR, one row per CDR3 protein. The table lists some 900,000 distinct CDR3 sequences, approximately 49% of them singletons. Sequencing was carried out using blood. The receptor source for this set is a man in his thirties or forties in good health.

The chain employs TRBV14 and TRBJ2-1; 8 bases match TRBD1. V lost 3 bases to trimming and J lost 2 bases; unmatched junction nucleotides: 9. CDR3 length equals 17 residues. Per the germline V gene, CDR1 is SGHDN and CDR2 is FVKESK. The CDR3: CASSQIKTGAPYNEQFF. In DNA form, the CDR3 reads TGTGCCAGCAGCCAGATTAAGACAGGGGCCCCCTACAATGAGCAGTTCTTC.

The chain joins TRBV6-6 to TRBJ2-3; 12 positions match TRBD2. The J segment lost 5 bases and the V segment lost 0 bases, leaving 3 bases of the junction unmatched. Germline V lookup: CDR1 MNHNY, CDR2 SVGAGI (reference sequence). CDR3 size: 16 residues. The CDR3 DNA reads as TGTGCCAGCAGTTACTCGACGACTAGCGGGGGAGATACGCAGTATTTT. Its translation: CASSYSTTSGGDTQYF.

In nucleotides, the CDR3 is TGTGCCAGCAGTTTCTCTGGCGGCCGAAATCAGCCCCAGCATTTT. Its protein is CASSFSGGRNQPQHF. This chain joins TRBV12-3 or TRBV12-4 and TRBJ1-5, with unresolved D. The CDR3 has 15 residues. The ends were cut back, 3 bases at V and 4 bases at J, with 13 bases in the middle.